The TCR beta chain described here comes from a study of OX40 agonist ivuxolimab in advanced cancers. About the study: The treatment was a fully human IgG2 OX40 agonist, ivuxolimab. The group had a mean age of about 64 years, ranged from about 20 to 79, and was less than 85% male. Patients received intravenous ivuxolimab every 2 weeks at 0.01 to 10 mg/kg.

The table came from immunoSEQ multiplex PCR; TCRdb's copy has only in-frame clones and leaves some out. The sample shows 60,000 to 80,000 clones, about 91% of them seen only once. V lost 5 bases and J lost 2; bases outside the gene matches: 3. The germline CDR1 and CDR2 sequences are SEHNR and FQNEAQ (reference sequence). This CDR3 has 13 amino acids. Patients with a history of autoimmune disease or on systemic immunosuppression were excluded. Material: CD4+ or CD8+ T cells sorted from blood, obtained in a trial of the OX40 agonist ivuxolimab. This receptor was identified in an adult with an advanced solid tumor such as melanoma, head and neck, liver or kidney cancer. V usage is TRBV7-9 and J usage is TRBJ2-7; 7 bases match TRBD2. The CDR3 loop reads CASSLTSTYEQYF. The CDR3 DNA reads TGTGCCAGCAGCCTGACTAGCACCTACGAGCAGTACTTC.